This T cell receptor beta chain was documented in a study of shared clonotypes between healthy human individuals. Broader study findings: Investigators collected only blood, and repertoires in tissues likely differ.

With regard to this clone: What it binds is unknown.

The test was conducted at deep level. Sorted-subset replicate PCR reactions were performed with around 200 ng DNA, corresponding to tens of thousands of T cell genomes. TCRdb's table, derived via immunoSEQ multiplex PCR, lists solely in-frame clones and lacks some. The repertoire consists of about 1,900,000 clones, with over 85% occurring once and the leading ten covering 1.2%. CD45RO-negative cells were positively selected for CCR7, leaving out terminally differentiated effector memory CD45RA+ cells. V lost 5 bases to trimming and J lost 0 bases, with 11 bases between them. This CDR3 is 14 amino acids long. From germline, CDR1 is MGHRA and CDR2 YSYEKL.

The TCR comes from a man between 18 and 35 years old in good health. The source material was naive CD8+ T cells sorted from blood. The chain uses TRBV4-1 and TRBJ2-7, with D perhaps matching TRBD2 (5 bases). The DNA of the CDR3 is TGCGCCAGCAGCGGGGTTGGGAGCTCCTACGAGCAGTACTTC. Translating it yields CASSGVGSSYEQYF.